Below, 23 T cell receptor beta chains from the same sample are listed, as sequenced in a study of OX40 agonist ivuxolimab in advanced cancers. Sequenced by immunoSEQ multiplex PCR; TCRdb stores in-frame clones only, minus some. The sample comprises approximately 69,000 clones, 84% of which are singletons, and around 1.1% rests with the top ten. The material was CD4+ or CD8+ T cells sorted from blood, obtained in a trial of the OX40 agonist ivuxolimab. The receptors come from an adult with an advanced solid tumor such as melanoma, head and neck, liver or kidney cancer.

For the CDR3, the DNA is TGTGCCAGTCCGGACCCCTCTGGAAACACCATATATTTT. This translates into CASPDPSGNTIYF. This chain links TRBV6-5 with TRBJ1-3, with D uncertain. Per germline, CDR1 MNHEY and CDR2 SVGAGI. V lost 9 bases and J 0 bases, leaving 9 bases between the germline ends. The CDR3 contains 13 residues.

This chain uses TRBV4-3 with TRBJ1-5; D remains ambiguous. Per germline, CDR1 LGHNA and CDR2 YSLEER. The CDR3 runs 18 residues. The V gene lost 4 bases and the J gene lost 0 bases, with 19 bases spanning the gap. As DNA, the CDR3 is TGCGCCAGCAGCCCCCCATCCTCGGCAGCCGTTAGCAATCAGCCCCAGCATTTT. Translating gives CASSPPSSAAVSNQPQHF.

The chain has TRBV7-8 and TRBJ2-1, with 8 bases matching TRBD1. Germline CDR1 reads SGHVS; CDR2 reads FQNEAQ. Trimming at V came to 6 bases and at J to 3 bases, leaving 7 bases not matched to a gene. The CDR3 spans 15 residues. In nucleotides, the CDR3 is TGTGCCAGCAGACTAGACAGGGGCAACTACAATGAGCAGTTCTTC. Amino acid sequence: CASRLDRGNYNEQFF.

The sample holds a few counts of this clone. The chain combines TRBV6-1 with TRBJ2-7; D may be TRBD1 (5 bases). Trimming removed 7 bases from V and 8 bases from J, with 18 bases in between. The CDR3 contains 13 residues. Germline V gene lookup returns CDR1 MNHNS and CDR2 SASEGT. This chain's CDR3 is CASNGLREDKQYF. CDR3 DNA sequence: TGTGCCAGCAACGGCCTGCGCGAGGACAAGCAGTACTTC.

On this clone itself: One end of the junction is discordant with germline, which a read error may explain. This chain connects TRBV19 to TRBJ2-2; the D gene could be TRBD1 or TRBD2 (5 bases each). This CDR3 is built from 13 residues. CDR1 is LNHDA and CDR2 is SQIVND in the germline V gene (reference sequence). CDR3 sequence: CASSLEGTGELFF. CDR3 DNA: TGTGCCAGTAGTTTAGAGGGGACCGGGGAGCTGTTTTTT.

The rearrangement links TRBV2 to TRBJ2-3; TRBD2 aligns across 9 bases. Germline CDR1 is SNHLY and CDR2 is FYNNEI. There are 14 residues in the CDR3. Trimming removed 6 bases from V and 4 bases from J; junction bases left unmatched: 5. The CDR3: CASRGASGADTQYF. CDR3 nucleotides: TGTGCCAGCAGGGGGGCTAGCGGGGCAGATACGCAGTATTTT.

This chain links TRBV2 with TRBJ2-5; possible D gene TRBD2, 5 bases. Germline CDR1 SNHLY, CDR2 FYNNEI. The CDR3 length is 13 residues. The CDR3 region is CGRSAGSQETQYF. CDR3 bases: TGTGGAAGGTCTGCGGGCAGCCAAGAGACCCAGTACTTC.

As DNA, the CDR3 is TGCGGGGGGGGACAGGGAAATGAGCAGTTCTTC. Protein sequence: CGGGQGNEQFF. The V and J genes are TRBV20-1 and TRBJ2-1; the match to TRBD1 covers 9 bases. This CDR3 is 11 amino acids long. The germline V gene has CDR1 DFQATT and CDR2 SNEGSKA (reference sequence).

V and J are TRBV7-3 and TRBJ1-1, with D uncertain. The CDR3 length is 14 residues. Deletions cut 5 bases from V and 5 bases from J, with 15 bases between. Germline V lookup: CDR1 SGHTA, CDR2 FQGTGA. CDR3 DNA: TGTGCCAGCAGCCGGACCCCAGGTGAAACTGAAGCTTTCTTT. It translates to CASSRTPGETEAFF. Filled out from reference TRBV7-3 and TRBJ1-1, the complete variable domain reads GAGVSQTPSNKVTEKGKYVELRCDPISGHTALYWYRQSLGQGPEFLIYFQGTGAADDSGLPNDRFFAVRPEGSVSTLKIQRTERGDSAVYLCASSRTPGETEAFFGQGTRLTVV.

The V call is TRBV28, the J call TRBJ2-7; a possible D gene is TRBD1 (6 bases). The V gene's germline CDR1 is MDHEN and CDR2 SYDVKM. Between the trimmed V and J ends, which lost 4 bases and 0 bases, there was a span of 13 bases. This CDR3 comprises 15 residues. The CDR3 sequence is CASSSPGQSSYEQYF. Written as DNA, the CDR3 is TGTGCCAGCAGTTCCCCCGGACAGTCCTCCTACGAGCAGTACTTC.

The chain combines TRBV11-2 with TRBJ2-7; possible D gene TRBD1, 6 bases. The V and J ends lost 0 bases and 7 bases respectively, with 13 bases between them. The CDR3 length is 14 residues. Germline CDR1 is SGHAT and CDR2 is FQNNGV. The DNA for the CDR3 is TGTGCCAGCAGCTTAGAAGGGGGACGCGGAGAGCAGTACTTC. As protein: CASSLEGGRGEQYF.

The J gene is TRBJ1-3, the V gene TRBV7-2, with D unresolved. CDR1 and CDR2 (germline): SGHTA, FQGNSA. Trimming stripped 1 base from V and 4 bases from J, with 8 bases between. This CDR3 has 14 amino acids. The CDR3 nucleotides read TGTGCCAGCAGCTTAGTCATCGGGGGAAACACCATATATTTT. Translated: CASSLVIGGNTIYF.

The chain combines TRBV18 with TRBJ1-2; D is undetermined. From germline, CDR1 is KGHSH and CDR2 LQKENI. V was cut by 3 bases and J by 2 bases, with 7 bases left in between. This CDR3 is 13 amino acids long. For the CDR3, the DNA is TGTGCCAGCTCACCGGCTCAGAACTATGGCTACACCTTC. Amino acid sequence: CASSPAQNYGYTF. Supplemented by reference TRBV18 and TRBJ1-2, the full variable domain reads NAGVMQNPRHLVRRRGQEARLRCSPMKGHSHVYWYRQLPEEGLKFMVYLQKENIIDESGMPKERFSAEFPKEGPSILRIQQVVRGDSAAYFCASSPAQNYGYTFGSGTRLTVV.

This clone was observed a few times. As DNA, the CDR3 is TGTGCCACATCTACACAGGGGGCAAACTATGGCTACACCTTC. Translation gives CATSTQGANYGYTF. The chain employs TRBV6-5 and TRBJ1-2; the match to TRBD1 covers 9 bases. Germline CDR1 and CDR2: MNHEY and SVGAGI. The CDR3 contains 14 residues. V lost 10 bases and J lost 2; bases outside the gene matches: 8.

The V call is TRBV10-3, the J call TRBJ2-5; D is uncertain. V was clipped by 2 bases and J by 1 base, with 5 bases between them. This CDR3 has 13 amino acids. Germline values: CDR1 ENHRY, CDR2 SYGVKD. CDR3 region: CAISENFQETQYF. The CDR3 nucleotides read TGTGCCATCAGTGAGAACTTCCAAGAGACCCAGTACTTC.

This clone was observed a few times. V usage is TRBV6-5 and J usage is TRBJ2-7, with D perhaps matching TRBD2 (6 bases). Germline CDR1 reads MNHEY; CDR2 reads SVGAGI. V was cut by 7 bases and J by 3 bases, with 19 bases left in between. The CDR3 totals 15 residues. The CDR3 here is CASTYSRGGDYEQYF. DNA for the CDR3: TGTGCCAGCACTTATTCCCGGGGCGGGGACTACGAGCAGTACTTC.

This chain connects TRBV18 to TRBJ1-1; possible D gene TRBD1, 6 bases. V was clipped by 4 bases and J by 1 base, with 7 bases between them. The CDR3 has 13 amino acids. Per the germline V gene, CDR1 is KGHSH and CDR2 is LQKENI. The DNA of the CDR3 is TGTGCCAGCTCACGGGACAAGAACACTGAAGCTTTCTTT. Amino acid sequence: CASSRDKNTEAFF.

This chain connects TRBV27 to TRBJ1-1; a possible D gene is TRBD1 (5 bases). The length of the CDR3 is 15 residues. Looked up from germline, CDR1 is MNHEY and CDR2 is SMNVEV (reference sequence). Trimming removed 6 bases at V and 4 bases at J, with 18 bases between. As DNA, the CDR3 is TGTGCCAGCAGCCCGAGGGGACCCGGGGGCACTGAAGCTTTCTTT. Protein sequence: CASSPRGPGGTEAFF.

The rearrangement joins TRBV6-5 to TRBJ1-6; tentatively, D is TRBD1 (5 bases). The V end was cut by 2 bases, the J end by 9 bases, with 14 bases between. CDR3 length: 15 residues. Germline V gene sequence: CDR1 MNHEY, CDR2 SVGAGI. CDR3 in amino acids: CASSYGTSLGSPLHF. CDR3 DNA sequence: TGTGCCAGCAGTTACGGGACTTCCCTCGGTTCACCCCTCCACTTT.

This clone was seen just once. This chain joins TRBV5-4 and TRBJ2-3; D tentatively reads TRBD1 or TRBD2 (5 bases each). Looked up from germline, CDR1 is SGHNT and CDR2 is YYREEE (reference sequence). V was shortened by 1 base and J by 0 bases, with 9 bases between the two germline ends. The length of the CDR3 is 15 residues. CDR3 sequence (DNA): TGTGCCAGCAGCTTGAAGGGACCTAGCACAGATACGCAGTATTTT. It translates to CASSLKGPSTDTQYF.

The chain combines TRBV5-8 with TRBJ1-2; D gene ambiguous. Germline V gene sequence: CDR1 SGHTS, CDR2 YDEGEE. V lost 4 bases and J lost 8, with 12 bases in between. The CDR3 runs 12 residues. This chain's CDR3 is CASSLLKRGYTF. The CDR3 DNA is TGTGCCAGCAGCCTACTGAAAAGGGGCTACACCTTC.

The V gene is TRBV5-6, the J gene TRBJ1-2; D is perhaps TRBD1 (5 bases). Germline loops: CDR1 SGHDT, CDR2 YYEEEE. The CDR3 runs 15 residues. Trimming cost V 4 bases and J 5 bases, with 18 bases left between them. The CDR3 DNA reads TGTGCCAGCAGCCCCCTCTCCGGGCAGGGATATGGCTACACCTTC. It is translated as CASSPLSGQGYGYTF.

This clone was recorded only once. This chain links TRBV19 with TRBJ2-2; D not certain. V dropped 5 bases and J dropped 6 bases, with 10 bases sitting between them. The CDR3 covers 13 residues. The V gene's germline CDR1 is LNHDA and CDR2 SQIVND (reference sequence). In DNA form, the CDR3 reads TGTGCCAGTAGTCCACCTGTCGCCGGGGAGCTGTTTTTT. Its protein product is CASSPPVAGELFF.